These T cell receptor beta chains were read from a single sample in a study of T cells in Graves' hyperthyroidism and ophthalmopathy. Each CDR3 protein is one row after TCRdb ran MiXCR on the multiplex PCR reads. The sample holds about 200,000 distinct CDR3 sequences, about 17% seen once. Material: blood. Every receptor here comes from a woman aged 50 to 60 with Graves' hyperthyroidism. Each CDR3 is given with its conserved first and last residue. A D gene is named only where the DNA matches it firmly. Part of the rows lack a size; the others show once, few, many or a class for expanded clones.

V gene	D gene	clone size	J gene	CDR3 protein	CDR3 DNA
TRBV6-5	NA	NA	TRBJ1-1	CASSYNEYTEAFF	TGTGCCAGCAGTTACAATGAGTACACTGAAGCTTTCTTT
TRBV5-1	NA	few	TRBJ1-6	CASSFNPKTLLQGSPLHF	TGCGCCAGCAGCTTCAACCCCAAGACCCTATTACAGGGTTCACCCCTCCACTTT
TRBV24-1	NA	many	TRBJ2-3	CATSDSGHPGQYF	TGTGCCACCAGTGATTCCGGACATCCAGGGCAGTATTTT
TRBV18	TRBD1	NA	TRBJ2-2	CASTLDRVGELFF	TGTGCCAGCACACTCGACAGGGTTGGGGAGCTGTTTTTT
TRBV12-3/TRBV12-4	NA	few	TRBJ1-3	CASSSGRKSGNTIYF	TGTGCCAGCAGTTCAGGCAGGAAATCTGGAAACACCATATATTTT
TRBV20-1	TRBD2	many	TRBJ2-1	CSAQTGTSGYNEQFF	TGCAGTGCACAAACCGGGACTAGCGGGTACAATGAGCAGTTCTTC
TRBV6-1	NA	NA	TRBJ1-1	CASGRRSMSTEAFF	TGTGCCAGCGGGCGGAGGTCCATGAGCACTGAAGCTTTCTTT
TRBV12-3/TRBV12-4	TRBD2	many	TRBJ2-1	CASITTDLAGAEQFF	TGTGCCAGCATTACGACAGATCTAGCGGGGGCAGAGCAGTTCTTC
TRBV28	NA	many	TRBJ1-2	CASSFGGLFSYGYTF	TGTGCCAGCAGTTTTGGGGGGCTTTTCAGCTATGGCTACACCTTC
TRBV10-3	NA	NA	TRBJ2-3	CAISEGQPQAQYF	TGTGCCATCAGTGAGGGACAGCCCCAAGCGCAGTATTTT
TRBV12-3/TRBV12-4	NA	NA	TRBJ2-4	CASSTKGHNLAKNIQYF	TGTGCCAGCAGTACAAAAGGACACAACCTAGCCAAAAACATTCAGTACTTC
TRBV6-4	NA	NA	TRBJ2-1	CASSDRTGTPQFF	TGTGCCAGCAGTGATCGTACCGGGACTCCGCAGTTCTTC
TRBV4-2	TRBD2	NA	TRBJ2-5	CASSQVAPLAGGPQETQYF	TGTGCCAGCAGCCAAGTGGCCCCACTAGCGGGAGGGCCACAAGAGACCCAGTACTTC
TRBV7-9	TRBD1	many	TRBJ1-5	CASSLGQGFNQPQHF	TGTGCCAGCAGCTTAGGACAGGGGTTCAATCAGCCCCAGCATTTT
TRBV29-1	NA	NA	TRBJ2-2	CSVVGGTGELFF	TGCAGCGTTGTTGGGGGGACCGGGGAGCTGTTTTTT
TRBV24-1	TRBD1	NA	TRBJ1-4	CATSAQGGWEKLFF	TGTGCCACCAGTGCCCAGGGGGGATGGGAAAAACTGTTTTTT
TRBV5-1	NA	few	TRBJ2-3	CASSLANFVRVTDTQYF	TGCGCCAGCAGCTTGGCGAATTTCGTCCGGGTCACAGATACGCAGTATTTT
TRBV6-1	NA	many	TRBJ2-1	CASSFSSGGSSYNEQFF	TGTGCCAGCAGTTTCTCCTCGGGCGGCAGCTCCTACAATGAGCAGTTCTTC
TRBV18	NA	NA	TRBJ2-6	CASSPVARRPSGANVLTF	TGTGCCAGCTCACCTGTGGCCAGGAGACCTTCTGGGGCCAACGTCCTGACTTTC
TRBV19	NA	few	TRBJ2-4	CASTQQGIGVGRQNIQYF	TGTGCCAGTACTCAGCAGGGCATCGGTGTTGGAAGGCAAAACATTCAGTACTTC
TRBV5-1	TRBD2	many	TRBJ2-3	CASSLGTSGRVADTQYF	TGCGCCAGCAGCTTAGGGACTAGCGGAAGAGTGGCAGATACGCAGTATTTT
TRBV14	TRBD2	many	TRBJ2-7	CASSQRQGLAGSYEQYF	TGTGCCAGCAGCCAAAGACAAGGCCTAGCGGGGTCCTACGAGCAGTACTTC
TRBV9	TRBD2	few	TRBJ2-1	CASSSRAGGSSYNEQFF	TGTGCCAGCAGCTCAAGAGCAGGCGGGAGCTCCTACAATGAGCAGTTCTTC
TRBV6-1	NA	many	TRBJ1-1	CASSEARGNTEAFF	TGTGCCAGCAGTGAAGCTCGGGGTAACACTGAAGCTTTCTTT
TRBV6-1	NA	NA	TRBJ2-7	CASTDRTAGYEQYF	TGTGCCAGCACCGACCGGACTGCAGGGTACGAGCAGTACTTC
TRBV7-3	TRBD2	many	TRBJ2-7	CASSLTSVSSYEQYF	TGTGCCAGCAGCTTGACTAGCGTGAGCTCCTACGAGCAGTACTTC
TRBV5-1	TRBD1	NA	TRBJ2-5	CASSLAGTVGSETQYF	TGCGCCAGCAGCTTGGCCGGGACAGTGGGTTCGGAGACCCAGTACTTC
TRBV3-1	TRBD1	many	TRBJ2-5	CASSQPPGQGYGTQYF	TGTGCCAGCAGCCAACCCCCTGGACAGGGGTATGGGACCCAGTACTTC
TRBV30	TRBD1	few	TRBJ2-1	CARRTGAAAPQFF	TGTGCCCGCCGGACAGGGGCCGCTGCCCCTCAGTTCTTC
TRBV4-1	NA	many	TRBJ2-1	CASSQAGIDEQFF	TGCGCCAGCAGCCAAGCCGGGATAGATGAGCAGTTCTTC
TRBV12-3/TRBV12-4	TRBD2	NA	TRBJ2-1	CASSYSAGYNEQFF	TGTGCCAGCAGTTACTCAGCGGGATACAATGAGCAGTTCTTC
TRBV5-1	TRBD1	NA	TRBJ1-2	CASSSGQGAGGYTF	TGCGCCAGCAGCTCAGGACAGGGGGCAGGGGGCTACACCTTC
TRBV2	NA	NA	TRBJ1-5	CASSESPLAYQPQHF	TGTGCCAGCAGTGAATCCCCTTTGGCCTATCAGCCCCAGCATTTT
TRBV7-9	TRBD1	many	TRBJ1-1	CASSAPDRKNTEAFF	TGTGCCAGCAGCGCACCGGACAGGAAGAACACTGAAGCTTTCTTT
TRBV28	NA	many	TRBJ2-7	CASSLERGWGEQYF	TGTGCCAGCAGTTTAGAGAGGGGTTGGGGCGAGCAGTACTTC
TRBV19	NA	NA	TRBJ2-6	CASSRAGLRSGANVLTF	TGTGCCAGTAGTCGGGCAGGGCTCCGCTCTGGGGCCAACGTCCTGACTTTC
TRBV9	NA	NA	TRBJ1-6	CASSPRTDYNSPLHF	TGTGCCAGCAGCCCACGGACAGATTATAATTCACCCCTCCACTTT
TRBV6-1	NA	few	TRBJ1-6	CASSESGGRRAPSSYNSPLHF	TGTGCCAGCAGTGAAAGTGGGGGTCGCAGGGCCCCGAGCTCCTATAATTCACCCCTCCACTTT
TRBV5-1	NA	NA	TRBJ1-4	CASSLGVANEKLFF	TGCGCCAGCAGCTTGGGGGTAGCTAATGAAAAACTGTTTTTT
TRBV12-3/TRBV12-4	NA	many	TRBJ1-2	CASSLVWGSGYTF	TGTGCCAGCAGTTTAGTGTGGGGGAGTGGCTACACCTTC
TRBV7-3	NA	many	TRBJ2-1	CASSSTNEQFF	TGTGCCAGCAGCTCAACCAATGAGCAGTTCTTC
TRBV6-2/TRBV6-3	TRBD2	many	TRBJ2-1	CASSTRLAGGGAYNEQFF	TGTGCCAGCAGTACAAGACTAGCGGGAGGTGGGGCCTACAATGAGCAGTTCTTC
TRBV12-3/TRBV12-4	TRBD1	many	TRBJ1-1	CASIVDRANTEAFF	TGTGCCAGCATTGTGGACAGGGCGAACACTGAAGCTTTCTTT
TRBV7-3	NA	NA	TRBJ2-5	CASSPGAPGAVGQYF	TGTGCCAGCAGCCCCGGCGCGCCGGGGGCAGTTGGCCAGTACTTC
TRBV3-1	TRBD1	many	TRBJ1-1	CASSPWDRVNTEAFF	TGTGCCAGCAGCCCCTGGGACAGGGTGAACACTGAAGCTTTCTTT
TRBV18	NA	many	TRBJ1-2	CASSPPQRINYGYTF	TGTGCCAGCTCACCCCCCCAACGGATCAACTATGGCTACACCTTC
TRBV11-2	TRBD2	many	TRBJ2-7	CASSAWTSGRVWEQYF	TGTGCCAGCAGCGCGTGGACTAGCGGGAGGGTTTGGGAGCAGTACTTC
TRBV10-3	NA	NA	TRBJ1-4	CAISEGIATVGEKLFF	TGTGCCATCAGTGAGGGGATAGCTACAGTGGGCGAAAAACTGTTTTTT
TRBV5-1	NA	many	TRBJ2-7	CASSLELNFYEQYF	TGCGCCAGCAGCTTGGAGCTCAACTTCTACGAGCAGTACTTC
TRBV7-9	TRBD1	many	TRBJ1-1	CASSSDRVTEAFF	TGTGCCAGCAGCTCGGACAGGGTCACTGAAGCTTTCTTT
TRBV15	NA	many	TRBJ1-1	CATSRDLLEEAFF	TGTGCCACCAGCAGAGATCTCCTAGAAGAAGCTTTCTTT
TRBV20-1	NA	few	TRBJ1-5	CSARPGYGNQPQHF	TGCAGTGCTAGACCAGGGTACGGCAATCAGCCCCAGCATTTT
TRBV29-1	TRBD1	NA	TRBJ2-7	CSGGGVKDRGHEQYF	TGCAGCGGGGGCGGAGTAAAGGACAGGGGCCACGAGCAGTACTTC
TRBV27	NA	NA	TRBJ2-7	CASSSGRPGEQYF	TGTGCCAGCAGTTCAGGGCGCCCTGGCGAGCAGTACTTC
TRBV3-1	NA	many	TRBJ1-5	CASSQLGSNQPQHF	TGTGCCAGCAGCCAGCTGGGGAGCAATCAGCCCCAGCATTTT
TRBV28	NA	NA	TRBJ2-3	CASSLWTGAVGTDTQYF	TGTGCCAGCAGTTTATGGACCGGGGCAGTGGGCACAGATACGCAGTATTTT
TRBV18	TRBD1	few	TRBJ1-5	CASSRSTGNQPQHF	TGTGCCAGCTCCCGTTCGACAGGGAATCAGCCCCAGCATTTT
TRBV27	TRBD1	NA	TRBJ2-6	CASRLQGAGANVLTF	TGTGCCAGCAGGCTGCAGGGGGCTGGGGCCAACGTCCTGACTTTC
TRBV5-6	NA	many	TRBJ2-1	CASSDRTDPYNEQFF	TGTGCCAGCAGCGACCGGACGGACCCGTACAATGAGCAGTTCTTC